This T cell receptor beta chain came from a study of lymphopenia after photon versus proton radiotherapy. Findings and caveats of the study: Relative stability marked proton patients; photon patients lost diversity and naive cells. After lymphocyte nadir, photon-treated repertoires showed oligoclonal expansion, especially CD8+ Temra.

About this clone itself: The antigen is undetermined.

Libraries were prepared by immunoSEQ multiplex PCR; TCRdb keeps only in-frame clonotypes and omits some of them. The sample carries approximately 170,000 clones, about 85% recorded once. The CDR3 totals 13 residues. The V end lost 2 bases, the J end lost 0 bases, and 4 bases lay between the germline ends. Germline assignment: CDR1 SEHNR and CDR2 FQNEAQ (reference sequence). The input for sequencing was peripheral blood, taken from a patient treated with photon-based radiotherapy. The clonotype comes from a man aged 50 to 59 with gastric cancer. The chain has TRBV7-9 and TRBJ1-1; D uncertain. The CDR3 reads CASSLSVNTEAFF. The CDR3 coding sequence is TGTGCCAGCAGCTTATCCGTGAACACTGAAGCTTTCTTT.